The 4 T cell receptor beta chains in this list originate from one sample, sequenced in a study of PD-L1 blockade in urothelial cancer. Repertoires were generated with immunoSEQ multiplex PCR, while TCRdb's copy carries only in-frame clones and drops some. The table shows about 120,000 clones, with 85% to 90% occurring only once. Time point: peripheral blood 6 weeks after treatment start. The material sequenced was PBMCs, taken around atezolizumab (anti-PD-L1) treatment. These receptors came from a man in his fifties or sixties with urothelial cancer.

The chain couples TRBV4-1 to TRBJ2-7; TRBD2 is a possible D gene (5 bases). The germline CDR1 and CDR2 sequences are MGHRA and YSYEKL. This CDR3 spans 16 amino acids. V lost 0 bases to trimming and J lost 2 bases, with 14 bases between them. In DNA form, the CDR3 reads TGCGCCAGCAGCCAAGAGGCAGCGGCCAGAACCTACGAGCAGTACTTC. Translation gives CASSQEAAARTYEQYF.

This rearrangement joins TRBV18 to TRBJ1-2; 11 bases match TRBD1. Germline CDR1 KGHSH, CDR2 LQKENI. The length of the CDR3 is 15 residues. With V trimmed by 2 bases and J by 6 bases, 5 bases remained unmatched. CDR3 in DNA: TGTGCCAGCTCACCATTGGACAGGGGGCTTGATGGCTACACCTTC. Translating gives CASSPLDRGLDGYTF.

The rearrangement uses TRBV19 and TRBJ2-2; possible D gene TRBD1, 6 bases. The CDR3 consists of 15 residues. CDR1 is LNHDA and CDR2 is SQIVND in the germline V gene (reference sequence). Trimming left V 3 bases short and J 1 base short, with 9 bases between. The CDR3 DNA is TGTGCCAGTAGTATGCCGGGACAGAACACCGGGGAGCTGTTTTTT. Amino acids: CASSMPGQNTGELFF.

The chain has TRBV19 and TRBJ2-5; a weak D match, TRBD1 (5 bases). This CDR3 has 14 amino acids. V was shortened by 7 bases and J by 5 bases, with 17 bases between the two germline ends. CDR1 and CDR2 from the germline V gene are LNHDA and SQIVND (reference sequence). The CDR3, as DNA: TGTGCCAGTACCCCCGGACATTCCGGGGAGACCCAGTACTTC. This gives the protein CASTPGHSGETQYF. Full variable domain (missing parts from reference TRBV19 and TRBJ2-5): DGGITQSPKYLFRKEGQNVTLSCEQNLNHDAMYWYRQDPGQGLRLIYYSQIVNDFQKGDIAEGYSVSREKKESFPLTVTSAQKNPTAFYLCASTPGHSGETQYFGPGTRLLVL.